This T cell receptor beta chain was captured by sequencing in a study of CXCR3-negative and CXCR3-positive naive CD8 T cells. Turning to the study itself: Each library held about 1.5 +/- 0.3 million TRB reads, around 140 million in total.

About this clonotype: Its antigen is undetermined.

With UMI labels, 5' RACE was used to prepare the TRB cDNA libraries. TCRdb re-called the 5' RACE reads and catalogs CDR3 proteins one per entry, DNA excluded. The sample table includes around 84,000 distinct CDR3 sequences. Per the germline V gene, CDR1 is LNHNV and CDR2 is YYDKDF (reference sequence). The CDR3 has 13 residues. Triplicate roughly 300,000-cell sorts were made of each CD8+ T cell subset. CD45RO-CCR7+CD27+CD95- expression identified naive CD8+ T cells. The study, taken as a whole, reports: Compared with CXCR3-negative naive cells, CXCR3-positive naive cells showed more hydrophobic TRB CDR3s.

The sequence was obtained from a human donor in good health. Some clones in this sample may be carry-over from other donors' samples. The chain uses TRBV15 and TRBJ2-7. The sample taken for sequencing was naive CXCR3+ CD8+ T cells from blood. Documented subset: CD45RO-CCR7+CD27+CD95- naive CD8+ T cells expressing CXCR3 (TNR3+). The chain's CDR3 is CATSAVGTYEQYF.